The source of this T cell receptor (beta chain) is a study of cytomegalovirus exposure and HLA in healthy donors (dated by TCRdb to about 2017). A note on the overall study: An earlier analysis of some 600 of the donors reported under 300 Gb of sequence data and 117 million unique TCR beta sequences obtained from about 179 million T cells. High-throughput TCR immunosequencing, statistical association of individual TCRs with disease status, and machine learning were combined to predict cytomegalovirus infection status. Of the roughly 390 genotyped donors, approximately 80% were placed in the genetic ancestry cluster associated with self-reported Caucasian donors. In the later analysis, no new phenotypic data were used to find candidate immune exposures; instead, reliance was placed on TCR beta sequences and their occurrence across donors. Four to six DR-DQ haplotypes were handled as single units for association and clustering, since linkage in the cohort was strong. A later analysis re-analyzed previously published TCR beta repertoires from approximately 670 donors and added high-resolution HLA genotyping to study TCR occurrence patterns. Genome-wide SNP genotypes for about 65% of the 666 donors were used in a later genetic analysis, which treated that subset as a discovery cohort. The study aimed to test whether signatures of past pathogen exposure could be identified by cataloging public T cell receptors. Every discovery cohort repertoire had been produced on one sequencing platform. The number of donors typed differed by locus, with about 629-640 for A, B, C, DRB1 and DQB1, more than 500 for DQA1, 600 to 610 for DPA1, and approximately 470 for DPB1. Donor age, sex, ethnicity and CMV serostatus were collected together with the repertoire data. The study used immunosequencing to profile the T cell repertoires of 666 subjects and linked those repertoires to cytomegalovirus serostatus. Approximately 310 gigabases of sequencing data and approximately 85 million unique TCR sequences were included in an early release covering about 700 HLA-typed donors. A separate validation cohort of over a hundred different subjects was used in addition to the roughly 720-subject first cohort. HLA typing included class I and class II loci at four-digit resolution. An earlier analysis of some 500 of the donors applied high-throughput TCR beta sequencing to assess whether each TCR beta V gene segment acted as functional or pseudogenic. Among approximately 370 genotyped donors of the cohort, an average of about 240,000 unique TCR beta nucleotide sequences was sequenced per donor, of which about 19% were non-productive.

With respect to this clone: This clone's antigen is unknown. No base quality information exists; no much larger clone differs at one position.

General conclusions and limits of the study: A further reported finding was that TCR beta sequences accurately predicted the HLA-A and HLA-B alleles for most subjects in the first cohort. When HLA alleles, especially DR and DQ, strongly co-occurred, attributing TCR associations to individual alleles was difficult. Linkage disequilibrium might explain the correlated functional status among segregating V segments, but an unknown experimental factor could not be ruled out. A total of 164 TCR beta chains were listed by the study as associated with cytomegalovirus. In a later analysis, 16,951 TCR beta sequences were associated with specific HLA alleles at a false discovery rate of 0.05. Because HLA typing was missing for some donors at each locus, association tests included only the typed subset. Some IMGT-functional V segments, including TRBV6-2 and TRBV6-3, could not be told apart with the 87-base-pair reads, so those segments were excluded. A later analysis found that most CMV-associated TCR beta chains appeared HLA-restricted, with HLA associations seemingly driven largely by CMV exposure. Compared with equally common non-associated chains, HLA-associated TCR beta chains in a later analysis were more clonally expanded and had lower generation probabilities. In vitro tests confirmed that a few of the cytomegalovirus-associated TCR beta chains recognize cytomegalovirus antigens. According to a later analysis, parvovirus B19, influenza, CMV and Epstein-Barr virus appeared linked to several top co-occurrence clusters. Immune exposure information for the cohort was limited to CMV serostatus. Sequencing depth was assumed to be roughly uniform across donors in the presence/absence analyses, though that assumption may not hold. In an earlier analysis of a few hundred of the donors, most TCR beta V segments were observed in productive rearrangements about 90% or about 30% of the time, broadly matching IMGT annotations. According to a later genetic analysis, donors in an Asian-associated ancestry cluster had fewer N-insertions in productive TCRs than the approximately 630-donor mean. The earlier analysis of 587 of the donors excluded roughly 17 rarely observed V segments, including chromosome 9 orphons, because counts were too low. The cohort was sequenced for TCR beta chains only, and without alpha or paired-chain data the features that could be detected were limited. A later genetic analysis associated a missense DCLRE1C variant with V-gene and J-gene trimming of TCR beta chains, and an independent cohort replicated the association. The authors suggested that the approach could potentially be generalized to other disease states and immunological phenotypes. The classifier was reported to diagnose cytomegalovirus status with high specificity and sensitivity in both the original cohort and the validation cohort. Most TCR sequences were observed very rarely across donors, whereas some public TCRs were present in many individuals. A group of highly shared sequence variants was considered likely to be a technical artifact of the sequencing pipeline. In a later analysis, TCR association rates were found to vary across HLA loci, with the most associated TCRs seen for DRB1 alleles and the fewest for HLA-C alleles.

Via the germline V gene, CDR1 is MNHEY and CDR2 SVGAGI. The CDR3 goes from the cysteine to the phenylalanine over 14 residues. The read is trimmed to its CDR3 DNA, 42 bases read in frame from base 1. The junction carries 14 bases between V and J, which are trimmed by 7 bases and 2 bases respectively. The cohort comprised more than 550 healthy bone marrow donors. At the time of sampling, every cohort member was nominally healthy, though immune exposures that went unrecorded were likely present. The donor tested CMV seropositive, placing the donor among the roughly 300 seropositive members of the cohort. Each donor provided a peripheral blood sample, and peripheral blood mononuclear cells were used for TCR beta sequencing. Genomic DNA extraction from the blood cell samples was performed with the Qiagen DNeasy Blood Extraction Kit. The library was made by the immunoSEQ multiplex PCR assay. The multiplex PCR relied on a mix of 60 forward primers for TCR Vbeta segments and 13 reverse primers for TCR Jbeta segments. A multiplex PCR assay on genomic DNA amplified the CDR3 region of rearranged TCR beta genes. The amplified TCR beta libraries were sequenced on the Illumina HiSeq System as 87-base-pair reads. In the source study's methods: Across the 670 or so repertoires, a later analysis counted around 80 million unique TCR beta chains, 9.5 million to 13 million of which were shared by at least two donors. To remove PCR and sequencing errors, raw reads were error-corrected and collapsed into unique sequences using a nearest-neighbor algorithm that merged closely related sequences. To assign V, D and J gene segments, CDR3 sequences were aligned to IMGT reference sequences. Each retained sequence needed at least a six-nucleotide match to both a V gene segment and a J gene segment. Rearrangements were called productive when the CDR3 lacked stop codons and stayed in frame with V and J; all others were non-productive. Following IMGT convention, CDR3 was defined as the stretch from the second conserved V-encoded cysteine up to the conserved J-encoded phenylalanine. The earlier analysis of about 640 of the donors excluded any sequence lacking an unambiguous match to a single V gene segment. In an earlier analysis of a few hundred of the donors, V segments were called functional above 56.7% productive rearrangements and were called segregating when the between-donor standard deviation exceeded 5%. To diagnose cytomegalovirus status from the catalog of TCR beta chain sequences, a statistical classification framework was built. In a later analysis, TCR nucleotide sequences were compared against IMGT/GENE-DB human TR gene sequences so that V and J genes could be assigned. The TCRdist pipeline was used in a later analysis to assign CDR3 sequences and most-parsimonious VDJ recombination scenarios. In a later analysis, each TCR beta chain was defined by its CDR3 amino acid sequence together with its V-gene family, and reads without a unique V-gene family were excluded. To address suspected cross-contamination and a sequencing artifact, a later analysis removed under 600 highly shared, low-generation-probability nucleotide sequences. A later analysis calculated a clonal expansion index for each public chain from normalized within-repertoire ranks of inferred template counts. Generation probabilities in a later analysis came from a VDJ recombination model fitted to out-of-frame rearrangements, and those results were checked against IGoR. In a later analysis, hypergeometric tests were used to score TCR-TCR, TCR-HLA and TCR-CMV co-occurrence, with a repertoire-size bias correction applied to TCR pairs. In a later analysis, false discovery rates were estimated by permuting HLA or CMV assignments 20 times. In a later analysis, co-occurring TCRs were grouped using DBSCAN, with TCRdist sequence similarity added in when clustering inside HLA-allele-positive subsets. Co-occurrence clustering excluded repertoires with fewer than 30,000 or more than 120,000 public chains, plus five with anomalous nucleotide sharing. The table comes from immuneACCESS by way of TCRdb, which keeps in-frame sequences with V and J called. Part of the clones is missing from these tables; in studies checked, under half for an unresolved V gene and the rest for unknown reasons. V, J and clone size reflect that table, while D and trimming were determined from the DNA. Present in this sample are fewer than 150,000 clones, roughly four fifths of which were seen just once. About 16% of the sample rests with the top ten.

This clonotype was sampled from a man aged 50-60 years in good health and CMV-seropositive. Sequencing was carried out using PBMCs. Here the chain combines TRBV6-5 and TRBJ1-2; possibly the D gene is TRBD1, per 6 matching bases. For the CDR3, the sequence is CASTTGGGNYGYTF. In nucleotides, the sequence is TGTGCCAGCACTACGGGGGGCGGAAACTATGGCTACACCTTC.